This TCR beta chain was sequenced for a study of shared T cell receptors in the human thymus. V dropped 3 bases and J dropped 0 bases, with 8 bases sitting between them. CDR3 length equals 14 residues. In germline, CDR1 is MNHNS, CDR2 SASEGT. TCRdb's table, derived via immunoSEQ multiplex PCR, lists solely in-frame clones and lacks some. The data hold hundreds of thousands of clones, with around nine tenths observed a single time. Separately, the same data were catalogued under a study of human thymus T cells. That work states: Donors were healthy Finnish infants having corrective surgery for congenital heart defects. Resections from corrective heart surgery provided thymus tissue. Repertoires sampled from thymus and blood appeared biased in V and J gene usage. There were highly overlapping thymic repertoires among unrelated individuals, as related research reported.

V gene TRBV6-1 combines with J gene TRBJ1-1; D not resolved. The TCR comes from a boy under two years old with a congenital heart defect. The sequenced sample consisted of thymocytes. The CDR3, as DNA: TGTGCCAGCAGTGAGTGGCGGCTGAACACTGAAGCTTTCTTT. Protein: CASSEWRLNTEAFF.